These 27 T cell receptor beta chains were all obtained from the same sample, sequenced in a study of T-cell memory formation after mild COVID-19. TCRdb passed the 5' RACE reads through MiXCR, listing each CDR3 protein once. The sample has under 200,000 distinct CDR3 sequences; 11% are singletons. Sequences were obtained from PBMCs or a T cell subset sorted from them (not recorded which). The receptor set was obtained from a man younger than 35 who had mild COVID-19 (a few samples of this study predate the infection). Cell type and time point are not known.

This clonotype was detected only a few times. The CDR3 region is CASSEWTDTTDTQYF. The CDR3 coding sequence is TGCGCCAGCAGTGAATGGACAGACACCACAGATACGCAGTATTTT. The rearrangement links TRBV10-1 to TRBJ2-3; weak D call: TRBD1 (6 bases). Deletions cut 3 bases from V and 2 bases from J, with 12 bases between. Per the germline V gene, CDR1 is WNHNN and CDR2 is SYGVQD (reference sequence). The CDR3 is 15 amino acids.

The CDR3 is CASSEGTGTEAFF. The CDR3 DNA reads as TGTGCCAGCAGTGAGGGTACGGGCACTGAAGCTTTCTTT. V gene TRBV12-3 or TRBV12-4 combines with J gene TRBJ1-1; D gene ambiguous. V gave up 5 bases and J gave up 4 bases, with 11 bases separating them. This CDR3 region has 13 residues.

This clonotype was counted only a few times. Here the CDR3 reads CASSYFSTPDRSVSVSGNTIYF. The CDR3 nucleotides read TGTGCCAGCAGTTACTTTTCGACCCCTGACAGGTCCGTGTCGGTCTCTGGAAACACCATATATTTT. The rearrangement joins TRBV6-6 to TRBJ1-3; a weak D match, TRBD1 (6 bases). Germline loops: CDR1 MNHNY, CDR2 SVGAGI (reference sequence). V lost 1 base to trimming and J lost 0 bases, with 28 bases between them. The CDR3 extends over 22 amino acids.

The J gene is TRBJ2-3, the V gene TRBV12-3 or TRBV12-4, with D possibly being TRBD1 (5 bases). The CDR3 contains 15 residues. V lost 2 bases and J 2 bases, leaving 11 bases between the germline ends. CDR3 region: CASSLRQGFTDTQYF. In DNA form, the CDR3 reads TGTGCCAGCAGTTTAAGGCAGGGCTTCACAGATACGCAGTATTTT.

The chain joins TRBV7-9 to TRBJ1-3; D call uncertain. Between the trimmed V and J ends, which lost 5 bases and 2 bases, there was a span of 13 bases. The V gene's germline CDR1 is SEHNR and CDR2 FQNEAQ (reference sequence). This CDR3 is built from 15 residues. The CDR3 coding sequence is TGTGCCAGCAGCCCCCCCGTGTATACTGGAAACACCATATATTTT. As protein: CASSPPVYTGNTIYF.

The CDR3 DNA reads as TGCGCCAGCGCGGGGATTAAAGGGGCCAACGTCCTGACTTTC. It is translated as CASAGIKGANVLTF. The J gene is TRBJ2-6, the V gene TRBV4-1; D perhaps matches TRBD2 (6 bases). This CDR3 contains 14 residues. Per the germline V gene, CDR1 is MGHRA and CDR2 is YSYEKL. With 8 bases removed from V and 4 bases from J, the gap between germline ends came to 12 bases.

The gene calls are TRBV6-5 and TRBJ1-1, with D unresolved. V lost 0 bases and J 5 bases, leaving 7 bases between the germline ends. CDR3 length: 13 amino acids. Germline V lookup: CDR1 MNHEY, CDR2 SVGAGI. The CDR3 sequence: CASSYSRWTEAFF. The CDR3 bases are TGTGCCAGCAGTTACTCGCGGTGGACTGAAGCTTTCTTT.

The chain joins TRBV6-1 to TRBJ2-3; weak D call: TRBD2 (6 bases). The germline V and J ends were trimmed by 6 bases and 3 bases, with 16 bases remaining between them. Germline CDR1 reads MNHNS; CDR2 reads SASEGT. This CDR3 contains 15 residues. As DNA, the CDR3 is TGTGCCAGCAGGGTCCCGGAGGGGAGAACAGATACGCAGTATTTT. Protein: CASRVPEGRTDTQYF.

The chain is built from TRBV4-1 and TRBJ1-1; no reliable D call. The CDR3 spans 15 residues. V was trimmed by 1 base and J by 1 base, leaving 10 bases between them. Per the germline V gene, CDR1 is MGHRA and CDR2 is YSYEKL. The CDR3 protein is CASSQGHGPNTEAFF. CDR3 DNA: TGCGCCAGCAGCCAAGGTCACGGACCGAACACTGAAGCTTTCTTT.

The genes are TRBV7-2 and TRBJ2-7; 11 nucleotides line up with TRBD1. Losses at the gene ends were 5 bases for V and 3 bases for J; bases not matched to a gene: 3. Germline CDR1 SGHTA, CDR2 FQGNSA. The CDR3 length is 14 residues. DNA for the CDR3: TGTGCCAGCAGCGTCGGGACAGGGGGCTACGAGCAGTACGTC. Amino acid sequence: CASSVGTGGYEQYV.

This clonotype turned up a few times. This chain uses TRBV20-1 with TRBJ2-1; TRBD2 aligns across 7 bases. Trimming took 4 bases from V and 1 from J; bases not matched to a gene: 1. The CDR3 totals 13 residues. Germline-derived CDR1 and CDR2 are DFQATT and SNEGSKA (reference sequence). In DNA, the CDR3 is TGCAGTGCTACCGGGGGGTCCTACAATGAGCAGTTCTTC. As protein: CSATGGSYNEQFF.

This clonotype was detected a few times. V is TRBV6-5 and J is TRBJ1-6; possible D gene TRBD1, 6 bases. The CDR3 contains 15 residues. V lost 5 bases to trimming and J lost 7 bases, with 15 bases between them. Germline-derived CDR1 and CDR2 are MNHEY and SVGAGI. The DNA for the CDR3 is TGTGCCAGCAGTCCCTTTACAGGGTGGAATTCACCCCTCCACTTT. It encodes CASSPFTGWNSPLHF.

This clonotype has a handful of counts. The V and J genes are TRBV5-4 and TRBJ2-3; no clear D gene. The germline CDR1 and CDR2 sequences are SGHNT and YYREEE (reference sequence). The length of the CDR3 is 13 residues. The V gene lost 4 bases and the J gene lost 8 bases, with 14 bases spanning the gap. The CDR3 nucleotides are TGTGCCAGCAGCCCAGGTCTGGATGGTACGCAGTATTTT. Its protein product is CASSPGLDGTQYF. Combining the CDR3 with reference TRBV5-4 and TRBJ2-3 gives the whole variable domain ETGVTQSPTHLIKTRGQQVTLRCSSQSGHNTVSWYQQALGQGPQFIFQYYREEENGRGNFPPRFSGLQFPNYSSELNVNALELDDSALYLCASSPGLDGTQYFGPGTRLTVL.

This clonotype was observed many times. The chain couples TRBV20-1 to TRBJ2-5; 8 bases agree with TRBD1. Germline V gene lookup returns CDR1 DFQATT and CDR2 SNEGSKA (reference sequence). The trim removed 6 bases at V and 4 bases at J, leaving 13 bases unmatched. This CDR3 is built from 15 residues. For the CDR3, the DNA is TGCAGTGCCCTGGACAGGGTGGTACCGACAGAGACCCAGTACTTC. It specifies CSALDRVVPTETQYF.

In its sample, this clonotype was seen many times. V usage is TRBV2 and J usage is TRBJ1-6; D is undetermined. V gave up 0 bases and J gave up 6 bases, with 12 bases separating them. Per the germline V gene, CDR1 is SNHLY and CDR2 is FYNNEI. CDR3 size: 16 residues. CDR3 DNA sequence: TGTGCCAGCAGTGAAGCCCCACAGATACTTAATTCACCCCTCCACTTT. Protein product: CASSEAPQILNSPLHF.

This chain links TRBV7-8 with TRBJ1-4; 9 bases agree with TRBD1. Per the germline V gene, CDR1 is SGHVS and CDR2 is FQNEAQ. Trimming cost V 5 bases and J 7 bases; bases outside gene matches: 2. This CDR3 spans 13 amino acids. CDR3 in amino acids: CASSTQGAEKLFF. CDR3 DNA sequence: TGTGCCAGCAGCACACAGGGGGCTGAAAAACTGTTTTTT. The full variable domain, rest sourced from reference TRBV7-8 and TRBJ1-4, is GAGVSQSPRYKVAKRGQDVALRCDPISGHVSLFWYQQALGQGPEFLTYFQNEAQLDKSGLPSDRFFAERPEGSVSTLKIQRTQQEDSAVYLCASSTQGAEKLFFGSGTQLSVL.

This clonotype has only a few counts. This rearrangement joins TRBV18 to TRBJ1-4; D is undetermined. CDR3 length equals 14 residues. Trimming pared 2 bases from V and 3 bases from J, leaving 7 bases between. Per the germline V gene, CDR1 is KGHSH and CDR2 is LQKENI. CDR3 region: CASSPMGANEKLFF. CDR3 coding DNA: TGTGCCAGCTCACCAATGGGAGCTAATGAAAAACTGTTTTTT.

This clonotype was found a few times. The chain joins TRBV6-1 to TRBJ2-1; D may match TRBD1 or TRBD2 (7 bases each). The germline V gene encodes CDR1 MNHNS and CDR2 SASEGT. V was pared by 5 bases and J by 7 bases, with 12 bases between. There are 13 residues in the CDR3. The CDR3 loop reads CASSTRGGNEQFF. The DNA of the CDR3 is TGTGCCAGCAGTACCAGGGGGGGGAATGAGCAGTTCTTC.

This clonotype has just a few counts. The V gene is TRBV28, the J gene TRBJ2-7, with 8 bases that match TRBD1. V lost 7 bases, J lost 6 bases, and 11 bases stayed unmatched. From germline, CDR1 is MDHEN and CDR2 SYDVKM. The CDR3 consists of 14 residues. In DNA, the CDR3 is TGTGCCAGCAAGGAATTCCGGACAGGGTCCGAGCAGTACGTC. It is translated as CASKEFRTGSEQYV.

This clonotype has ten or more counts. This chain connects TRBV14 to TRBJ2-1; D is unresolved. The CDR3 extends over 11 amino acids. The V and J ends lost 3 bases and 5 bases respectively, with 2 bases between them. CDR1 and CDR2 from the germline V gene are SGHDN and FVKESK. The CDR3 sequence is CASSQDNEQFF. In DNA form, the CDR3 reads TGTGCCAGCAGCCAGGACAATGAGCAGTTCTTC. Complete variable domain (other parts from reference TRBV14 and TRBJ2-1): EAGVTQFPSHSVIEKGQTVTLRCDPISGHDNLYWYRRVMGKEIKFLLHFVKESKQDESGMPNNRFLAERTGGTYSTLKVQPAELEDSGVYFCASSQDNEQFFGPGTRLTVL.

This clonotype was seen a few times. The rearrangement links TRBV10-3 to TRBJ2-3; D not certain. V was clipped by 0 bases and J by 0 bases, with 13 bases between them. The length of the CDR3 is 17 residues. Germline V gene sequence: CDR1 ENHRY, CDR2 SYGVKD. The CDR3 reads CAISESSVRRSTDTQYF. The CDR3 DNA reads as TGTGCCATCAGTGAGTCATCGGTCAGGAGAAGCACAGATACGCAGTATTTT.

The chain joins TRBV29-1 to TRBJ2-7; 8 nucleotides agree with TRBD1. The CDR3 covers 13 residues. Germline assignment: CDR1 SQVTM and CDR2 ANQGSEA. V lost 3 bases, J lost 2 bases, and 3 bases stayed unmatched. The CDR3 DNA sequence: TGCAGCGTTGAGACAGGGGTGACCTACGAGCAGTACTTC. Amino acid sequence: CSVETGVTYEQYF.

This clonotype was counted a few times. This chain joins TRBV6-2 or TRBV6-3 and TRBJ1-3; D is unresolved. Germline-derived CDR1 and CDR2 are MNHEY and SVGEGT. The CDR3 totals 14 residues. With 6 bases removed from V and 5 bases from J, the gap between germline ends came to 14 bases. The CDR3 loop is CASRHGSNRNTIYF. CDR3 nucleotide sequence: TGTGCCAGCAGACACGGGTCCAACCGAAACACCATATATTTT.

The sample holds many counts of this clonotype. The rearrangement joins TRBV5-1 to TRBJ1-1, with a possible D match to TRBD1 (6 bases). The germline V gene encodes CDR1 SGHRS and CDR2 YFSETQ. This CDR3 comprises 15 residues. V dropped 1 base and J dropped 5 bases, with 15 bases sitting between them. The CDR3 here is CASSLNGGSETEAFF. The CDR3 coding sequence is TGCGCCAGCAGCTTGAATGGGGGCTCAGAAACTGAAGCTTTCTTT.

This clonotype was counted a few times. The V and J genes are TRBV11-2 and TRBJ2-5; D call uncertain. Trimming took off 2 bases at V and 0 bases at J, with 13 bases between the two ends. CDR3 length: 16 residues. Per germline, CDR1 SGHAT and CDR2 FQNNGV. CDR3 DNA: TGTGCCAGCAGCTTAATGGGCACGGCGTACCAAGAGACCCAGTACTTC. Amino acid sequence: CASSLMGTAYQETQYF.

The rearrangement joins TRBV3-1 to TRBJ1-5; a weak D match, TRBD1 (5 bases). V was shortened by 4 bases and J by 4 bases, with 11 bases between the two germline ends. The CDR3 extends over 14 amino acids. Germline values: CDR1 LGHDT, CDR2 YNNKEL (reference sequence). The CDR3 sequence: CASSRGTENQPQHF. DNA of the CDR3: TGTGCCAGCAGCCGCGGGACCGAAAATCAGCCCCAGCATTTT.

V and J are TRBV7-8 and TRBJ2-3; 10 bases line up with TRBD1. The CDR3 has 15 amino acids. The germline V gene encodes CDR1 SGHVS and CDR2 FQNEAQ. V shed 5 bases, J shed 5 bases, and the junction held 7 bases outside the gene matches. CDR3 residues: CASSPGTGVQDTQYF. The CDR3 DNA sequence: TGTGCCAGCAGCCCGGGGACAGGGGTGCAAGATACGCAGTATTTT.